This TCR beta chain was sequenced in a study of identical twins. This clonotype showed up just a few times. Antigen specificity is unknown. Study observations and caveats: For cord blood, abundant beta clonotypes had fewer insertions, unlike memory repertoires, which showed none. The degree of excess twin sharing was weaker in beta out-of-frame sequences. Possibly, invariant MAIT and iNKT cells partly confounded zero-insertion analyses.

TCRdb re-analysed the 5' RACE reads in MiXCR, keeping a single row per CDR3 protein. The sample yields approximately 680,000 distinct CDR3 sequences, roughly 6.6% seen once. From germline, CDR1 is DFQATT and CDR2 SNEGSKA (reference sequence). CDR3 length: 13 amino acids. V lost 2 bases to trimming and J lost 3 bases, with 10 bases between them. These data were also filed under a second study, of yellow fever vaccine responses in identical twins.

The sequenced material came from PBMCs. This rearrangement joins TRBV20-1 to TRBJ2-5; D remains ambiguous. The sequence came from a woman aged 18-35 years in good health. The CDR3 loop is CSARYAEKETQYF. CDR3 DNA: TGCAGTGCTAGATATGCCGAAAAAGAGACCCAGTACTTC.